This T cell receptor beta chain comes out of a study of metastatic and nonmetastatic thyroid tumors. General observations from the study: Malignant thyroid tumors reportedly had TCR beta diversity that was significantly higher than in benign nodules, in blood and tumor.

Using MiXCR, TCRdb reanalyzed the PCR reads. The table lists 35,000 to 45,000 clones, about 3.3% of them singletons, with more than 7.5% in the top ten. This CDR3 is built from 16 residues. Looked up from germline, CDR1 is MNHEY and CDR2 is SMNVEV (reference sequence). Trimming cost V 5 bases and J 6 bases; bases outside gene matches: 12. This clone was picked up a small number of times. Its antigen is not identified. This may be a read error, as it is one base from a much larger clone. Each patient came to thyroid surgery without any prior treatment (of any kind). This receptor was identified in a female donor with papillary thyroid cancer or a benign thyroid nodule (not recorded which). Some clones in this sample may be carry-over from other donors' samples. The rearrangement joins TRBV27 to TRBJ2-7, with TRBD1 identical over 11 bases. Sequencing was carried out using blood. The CDR3 DNA reads TGTGCCAGCAGTATAAATTTAGGGACAGGGGGAGTCGAGCAGTACTTC. It encodes CASSINLGTGGVEQYF.